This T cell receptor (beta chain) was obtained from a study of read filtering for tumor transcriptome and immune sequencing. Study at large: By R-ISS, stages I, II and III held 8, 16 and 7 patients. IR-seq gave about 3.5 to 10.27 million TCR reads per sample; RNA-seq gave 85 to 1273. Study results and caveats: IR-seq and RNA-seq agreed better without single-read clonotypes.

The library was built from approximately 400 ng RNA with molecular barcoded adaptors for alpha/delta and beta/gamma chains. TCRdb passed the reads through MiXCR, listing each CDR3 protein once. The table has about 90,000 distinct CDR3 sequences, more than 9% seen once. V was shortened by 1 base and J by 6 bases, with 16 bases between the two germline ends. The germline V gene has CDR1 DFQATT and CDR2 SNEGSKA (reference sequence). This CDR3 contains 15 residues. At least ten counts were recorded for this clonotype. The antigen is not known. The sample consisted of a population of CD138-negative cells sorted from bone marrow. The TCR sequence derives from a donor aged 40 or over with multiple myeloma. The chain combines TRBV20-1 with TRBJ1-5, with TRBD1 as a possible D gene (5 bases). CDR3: CSARGGRHSGQPQHF. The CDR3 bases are TGCAGTGCTAGAGGGGGCAGACATTCGGGTCAGCCCCAGCATTTT.